In this sample, the clone carrying this TCR beta chain turned up a few times. Its antigen is unknown. Germline CDR1 and CDR2: SEHNR and FQNEAQ (reference sequence). The CDR3 consists of 15 residues. Germline trimming cut 1 base from V and 9 bases from J; bases unmatched to any gene: 9. This sample is part of a study of cytomegalovirus exposure and HLA in healthy donors. Across the whole study: Sequencing of 150 million to 200 million T cells in an earlier analysis found 100 million or so unique TCR beta sequences. Study-wide points: TCR association rates varied by HLA locus in a later analysis, with DRB1 highest and HLA-C lowest. A missense variant in DCLRE1C was later tied to TCR beta V- and J-gene trimming.

The primer mix had 60 Vbeta and 13 Jbeta primers. TCRdb's copy holds only in-frame clones and misses some; the assay was immunoSEQ multiplex PCR. This sample has 110,000 or so clones, with 76% found just once. The receptor was isolated from a man in his fifties or sixties in good health and CMV-seropositive. The chain recombines TRBV7-9 with TRBJ2-1; 7 nucleotides line up with TRBD1. Material: PBMCs. The CDR3 protein is CASSLEGAGWGEQFF. Written as DNA, the CDR3 is TGTGCCAGCAGCTTAGAGGGGGCTGGGTGGGGTGAGCAGTTCTTC.